The entry below gives a single T cell receptor beta chain sequence along with its context. This PCR relied on a set of 60 Vbeta primers and 13 Jbeta primers. Per the study methods: Roughly 10 million shared chains were among the about 80 million unique TCR beta chains that a later analysis counted. Here immunoSEQ multiplex PCR was the method, and the copy in TCRdb shows in-frame clones only, minus some. V and J calls plus clone size are reproduced from that table; the DNA served to infer D and trimming. Its listing shows roughly 200,000 clones. The sample belongs to a study of cytomegalovirus exposure and HLA in healthy donors. The CDR3 runs 14 residues. The V gene's germline CDR1 is LNHDA and CDR2 SQIVND (reference sequence). Between the trimmed V and J ends, which lost 5 bases and 4 bases, there was a span of 11 bases.

The chain carries TRBV19 and TRBJ2-2; D unresolved. The sequence was obtained from a girl aged 2 to 9 in good health and CMV-seropositive. Sequencing input: PBMCs. CDR3 protein: CASSADSVTGELFF. CDR3 coding DNA: TGTGCCAGTAGTGCCGACTCGGTCACCGGGGAGCTGTTTTTT.